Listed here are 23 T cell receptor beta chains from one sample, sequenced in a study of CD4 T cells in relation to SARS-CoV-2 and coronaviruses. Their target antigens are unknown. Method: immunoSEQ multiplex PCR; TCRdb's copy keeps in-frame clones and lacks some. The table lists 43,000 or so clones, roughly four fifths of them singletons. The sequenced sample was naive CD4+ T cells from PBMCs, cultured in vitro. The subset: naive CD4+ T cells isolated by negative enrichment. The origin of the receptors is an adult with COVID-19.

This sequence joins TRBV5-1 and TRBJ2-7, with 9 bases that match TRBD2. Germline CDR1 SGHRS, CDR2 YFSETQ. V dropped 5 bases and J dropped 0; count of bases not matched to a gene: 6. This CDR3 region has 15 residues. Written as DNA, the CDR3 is TGCGCCAGCAGTGTTCTAGCGGGACGCTCCTACGAGCAGTACTTC. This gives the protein CASSVLAGRSYEQYF.

Written as DNA, the CDR3 is TGCAGCGTTTCCCACCCAACGGAAACGACACCTAGGGGAGCCTACAATGAGCAGTTCTTC. Amino acid sequence: CSVSHPTETTPRGAYNEQFF. The chain is built from TRBV29-1 and TRBJ2-1, with D possibly called TRBD1 or TRBD2 (5 bases each). Trimming left V 5 bases short and J 2 bases short, with 31 bases between. This CDR3 has 20 amino acids. Germline CDR1 is SQVTM and CDR2 is ANQGSEA.

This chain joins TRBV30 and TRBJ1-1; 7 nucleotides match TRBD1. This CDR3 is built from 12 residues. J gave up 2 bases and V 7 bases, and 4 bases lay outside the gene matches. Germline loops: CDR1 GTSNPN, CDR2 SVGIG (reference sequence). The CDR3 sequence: CASGQVNTEAFF. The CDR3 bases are TGTGCCTCAGGACAGGTTAACACTGAAGCTTTCTTT.

The CDR3 DNA reads as TGTGCCAGCAGCCTTGGGACAGGGGGTCTCGATGAGCAGTTCTTC. This translates into CASSLGTGGLDEQFF. The chain combines TRBV6-5 with TRBJ2-1; 11 nucleotides align to TRBD1. V lost 6 bases to trimming and J lost 8 bases; unmatched junction nucleotides: 9. The CDR3 spans 15 residues. The germline CDR1 and CDR2 sequences are MNHEY and SVGAGI.

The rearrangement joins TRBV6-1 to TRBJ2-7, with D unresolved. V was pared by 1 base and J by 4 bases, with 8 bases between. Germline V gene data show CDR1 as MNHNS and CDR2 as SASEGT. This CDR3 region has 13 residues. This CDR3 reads CASSEGGLYEQYF. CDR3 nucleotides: TGTGCCAGCAGTGAAGGAGGTTTATACGAGCAGTACTTC.

The CDR3 is CAWSQGLNEKLFF. For the CDR3, the DNA is TGTGCCTGGAGTCAGGGCCTTAATGAAAAACTGTTTTTT. The chain joins TRBV30 to TRBJ1-4; TRBD1 is a possible D gene (5 bases). The CDR3 length is 13 residues. Germline CDR1 GTSNPN, CDR2 SVGIG (reference sequence). V lost 2 bases and J 4 bases, leaving 8 bases between the germline ends.

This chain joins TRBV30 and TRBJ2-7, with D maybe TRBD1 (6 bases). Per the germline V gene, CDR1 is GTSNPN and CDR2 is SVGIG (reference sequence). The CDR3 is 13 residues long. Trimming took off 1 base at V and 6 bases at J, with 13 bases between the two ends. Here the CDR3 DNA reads TGTGCCTGGAGTGAAAACAGGGTGGTCGAGCAGTACTTC. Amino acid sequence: CAWSENRVVEQYF.

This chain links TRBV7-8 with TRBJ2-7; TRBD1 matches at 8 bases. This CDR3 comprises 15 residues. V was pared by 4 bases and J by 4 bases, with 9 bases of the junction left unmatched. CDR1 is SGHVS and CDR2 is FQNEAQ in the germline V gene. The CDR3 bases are TGTGCCAGCAGCTACCAGGGGGCGGGCGCGTACGAGCAGTACTTC. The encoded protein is CASSYQGAGAYEQYF.

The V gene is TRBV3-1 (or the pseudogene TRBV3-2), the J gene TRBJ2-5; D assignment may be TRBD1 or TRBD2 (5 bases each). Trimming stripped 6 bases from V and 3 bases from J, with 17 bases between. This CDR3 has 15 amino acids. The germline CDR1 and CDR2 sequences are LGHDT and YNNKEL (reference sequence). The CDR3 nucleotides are TGTGCCAGCAGGGACGCCGGGACCAAAAAAGAGACCCAGTACTTC. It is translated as CASRDAGTKKETQYF.

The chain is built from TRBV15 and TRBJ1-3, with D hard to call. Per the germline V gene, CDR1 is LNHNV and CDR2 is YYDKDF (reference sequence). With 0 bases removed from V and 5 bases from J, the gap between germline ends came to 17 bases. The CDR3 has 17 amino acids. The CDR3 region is CATSRDFGRGLRNTIYF. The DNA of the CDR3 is TGTGCCACCAGCAGAGATTTTGGTCGAGGGCTGCGAAACACCATATATTTT.

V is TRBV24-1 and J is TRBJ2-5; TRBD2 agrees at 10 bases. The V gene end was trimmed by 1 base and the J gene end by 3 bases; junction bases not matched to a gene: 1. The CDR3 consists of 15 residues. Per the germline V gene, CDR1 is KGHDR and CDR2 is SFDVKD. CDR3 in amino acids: CATSDLTSGKETQYF. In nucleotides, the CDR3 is TGTGCCACCAGTGATTTAACTAGCGGGAAAGAGACCCAGTACTTC.

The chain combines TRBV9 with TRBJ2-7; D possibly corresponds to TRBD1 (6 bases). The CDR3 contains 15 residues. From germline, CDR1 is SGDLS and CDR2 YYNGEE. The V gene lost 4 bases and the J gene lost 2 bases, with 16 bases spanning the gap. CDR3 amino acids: CASSPHRTVTYEQYF. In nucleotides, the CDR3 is TGTGCCAGCAGCCCACACCGGACAGTAACCTACGAGCAGTACTTC.

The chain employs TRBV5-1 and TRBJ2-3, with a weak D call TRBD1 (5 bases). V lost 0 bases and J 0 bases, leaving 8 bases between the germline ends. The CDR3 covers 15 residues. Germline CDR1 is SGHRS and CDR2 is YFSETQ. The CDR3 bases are TGCGCCAGCAGCTTGGAGACAGTCAGCACAGATACGCAGTATTTT. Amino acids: CASSLETVSTDTQYF.

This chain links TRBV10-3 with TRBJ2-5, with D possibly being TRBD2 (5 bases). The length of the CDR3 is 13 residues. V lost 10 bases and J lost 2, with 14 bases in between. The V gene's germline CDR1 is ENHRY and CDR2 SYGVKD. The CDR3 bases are TGTGCCACCGCGGACTCCACTCAAGAGACCCAGTACTTC. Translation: CATADSTQETQYF.

As DNA, the CDR3 is TGTGCCACCAGTGACCCAGGGTTGGGAGAGACCCAGTACTTC. Its protein product is CATSDPGLGETQYF. The chain couples TRBV24-1 to TRBJ2-5, with D maybe TRBD1 (5 bases). CDR1 KGHDR and CDR2 SFDVKD come from the germline V gene. The ends were cut back, 4 bases at V and 4 bases at J, with 12 bases in the middle. This CDR3 region has 14 residues.

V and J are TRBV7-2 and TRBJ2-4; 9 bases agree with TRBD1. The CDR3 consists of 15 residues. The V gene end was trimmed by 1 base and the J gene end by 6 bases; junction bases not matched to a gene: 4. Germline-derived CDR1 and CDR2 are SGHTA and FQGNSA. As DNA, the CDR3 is TGTGCCAGCAGCTTAGTTCGGACAGGGGTAAACATTCAGTACTTC. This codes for CASSLVRTGVNIQYF.

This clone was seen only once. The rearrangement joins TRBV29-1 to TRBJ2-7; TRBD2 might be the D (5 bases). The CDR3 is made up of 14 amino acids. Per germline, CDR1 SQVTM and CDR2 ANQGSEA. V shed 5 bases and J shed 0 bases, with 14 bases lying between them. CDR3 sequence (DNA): TGCAGCGTTTTGGACTCCTCCGGCTCCTACGAGCAGTACTTC. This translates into CSVLDSSGSYEQYF.

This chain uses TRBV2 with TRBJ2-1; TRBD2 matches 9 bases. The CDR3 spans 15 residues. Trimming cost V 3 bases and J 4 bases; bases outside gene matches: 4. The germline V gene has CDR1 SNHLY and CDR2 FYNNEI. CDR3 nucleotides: TGTGCCAGCAGTGAGGGACTAGCAGAATACAATGAGCAGTTCTTC. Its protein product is CASSEGLAEYNEQFF.

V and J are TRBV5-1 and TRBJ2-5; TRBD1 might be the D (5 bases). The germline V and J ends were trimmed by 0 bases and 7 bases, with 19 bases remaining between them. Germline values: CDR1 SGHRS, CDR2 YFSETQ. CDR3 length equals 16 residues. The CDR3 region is CASSLGSQGRWGTQYF. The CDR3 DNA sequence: TGCGCCAGCAGCTTGGGATCGCAGGGCCGTTGGGGGACCCAGTACTTC.

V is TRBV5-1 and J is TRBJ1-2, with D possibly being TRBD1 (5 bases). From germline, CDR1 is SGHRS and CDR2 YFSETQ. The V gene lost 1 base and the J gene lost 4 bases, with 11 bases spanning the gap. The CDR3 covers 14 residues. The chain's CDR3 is CASSLPGSRYGYTF. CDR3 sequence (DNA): TGCGCCAGCAGCTTGCCAGGGAGCCGCTATGGCTACACCTTC.

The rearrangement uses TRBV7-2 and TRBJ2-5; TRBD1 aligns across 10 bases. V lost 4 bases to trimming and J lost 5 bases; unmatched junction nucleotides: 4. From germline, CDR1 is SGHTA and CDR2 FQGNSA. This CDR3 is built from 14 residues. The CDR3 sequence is CASSSRQGAETQYF. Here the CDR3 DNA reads TGTGCCAGCAGCTCCCGACAGGGGGCGGAGACCCAGTACTTC.

The CDR3 reads CASSFTSRGGVYEQYF. The CDR3 nucleotides read TGTGCCAGCAGTTTCACATCAAGAGGCGGGGTCTACGAGCAGTACTTC. The V and J genes are TRBV28 and TRBJ2-7; D is possibly TRBD2 (6 bases). CDR3 length: 16 amino acids. V shed 3 bases and J shed 3 bases, with 18 bases lying between them. CDR1 MDHEN and CDR2 SYDVKM come from the germline V gene.

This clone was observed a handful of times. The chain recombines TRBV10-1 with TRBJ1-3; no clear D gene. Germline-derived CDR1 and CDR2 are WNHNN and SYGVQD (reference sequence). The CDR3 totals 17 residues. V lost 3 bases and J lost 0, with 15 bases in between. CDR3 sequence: CASSDYWETSSGNTIYF. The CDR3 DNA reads TGCGCCAGCAGTGACTATTGGGAGACCTCCTCTGGAAACACCATATATTTT.